This T cell receptor beta chain derives from a study of radiation and T cells in renal cell carcinoma. Treatment denoted: treatment-naive control, cytoreductive nephrectomy. This renal cell carcinoma was of the clear cell type. TCRdb's table, derived via immunoSEQ multiplex PCR, lists solely in-frame clones and lacks some. The table has 15,000 to 17,000 clones, about 56% seen once. The study, taken as a whole, reports: Irradiated tumors had higher TCR clonality than control tumors. Dominant CDR3 motifs were more common in irradiated tumors than controls. Sampling covered only roughly 1 g of each tumor.

The CDR3 extends over 14 amino acids. Deletions cut 5 bases from V and 0 bases from J, with 8 bases between. Germline V lookup: CDR1 MNHEY, CDR2 SVGAGI. For this clone: Antigen specificity is unknown.

The J gene is TRBJ2-4, the V gene TRBV6-5; tentatively, D is TRBD1 (5 bases). The material sequenced was tumor tissue, taken from a patient whose treatment was nephrectomy without radiotherapy. This clonotype was sampled from a man aged 45 to 65 with renal cell carcinoma. The CDR3 bases are TGTGCCAGCAGTAGGGGAACAGCCAAAAACATTCAGTACTTC. Translated: CASSRGTAKNIQYF.